These 23 T cell receptor beta chains originate from one sample sequenced in a study of Tregs in tolerant kidney transplant recipients. This table comes from immunoSEQ multiplex PCR, and its TCRdb copy is limited to in-frame clones, with some not included. The sample includes some 90,000 clones, more than 90% seen only once; the top ten take roughly 5%. The sequenced sample consisted of CD8+ T cells from blood. These TCRs come from a human donor in good health.

V is TRBV10-2 and J is TRBJ1-2; a weak D match, TRBD1 (6 bases). The V end was cut by 3 bases, the J end by 3 bases, with 11 bases between. CDR1 and CDR2 (germline): WSHSY, SAAADI. The length of the CDR3 is 14 residues. The CDR3, as DNA: TGCGCCAGCAGTGATTTACAGGGCGACTATGGCTACACCTTC. This gives the protein CASSDLQGDYGYTF.

The chain recombines TRBV7-8 with TRBJ2-1; 10 bases fit TRBD1. The length of the CDR3 is 17 residues. V was pared by 2 bases and J by 1 base, with 5 bases of the junction left unmatched. CDR1 SGHVS and CDR2 FQNEAQ come from the germline V gene. The CDR3 protein is CASSLSGTGESYNEQFF. For the CDR3, the DNA is TGTGCCAGCAGCTTATCCGGGACAGGGGAATCCTACAATGAGCAGTTCTTC.

This chain connects TRBV29-1 to TRBJ2-2; D is uncertain. Germline CDR1 is SQVTM and CDR2 is ANQGSEA. Trimming removed 3 bases from V and 0 bases from J, with 5 bases in between. The CDR3 covers 13 residues. DNA of the CDR3: TGCAGCGTTGACAACGCGAACACCGGGGAGCTGTTTTTT. Amino acid sequence: CSVDNANTGELFF.

The chain couples TRBV7-6 to TRBJ2-1, with TRBD2 matching 13 bases. The germline V gene encodes CDR1 SGHVS and CDR2 FNYEAQ. This CDR3 contains 16 residues. V trimming: 1 base; J trimming: 7 bases; junction bases outside the gene matches: 4. CDR3 sequence reads: CASSLGGLAGFNEQFF. The CDR3 coding sequence is TGTGCCAGCAGCTTAGGGGGACTAGCGGGGTTTAATGAGCAGTTCTTC.

The J gene is TRBJ2-7, the V gene TRBV7-9; 9 bases are a match to TRBD2. The CDR3 has 17 residues. V was pared by 7 bases and J by 0 bases, with 13 bases of the junction left unmatched. Per the germline V gene, CDR1 is SEHNR and CDR2 is FQNEAQ (reference sequence). The CDR3 protein is CASNRPAGGPSSYEQYF. In nucleotides, the CDR3 is TGTGCCAGCAACCGCCCAGCGGGGGGACCAAGCTCCTACGAGCAGTACTTC.

This clone has only a few counts. The rearrangement uses TRBV27 and TRBJ1-6, with TRBD1 matching over 7 bases. With 6 bases clipped from V and 8 bases from J, the junction kept 7 bases outside the gene matches. CDR3 length: 14 amino acids. The germline gives CDR1 MNHEY, CDR2 SMNVEV (reference sequence). CDR3 region: CASSPDRMHSPLHF. CDR3 bases: TGTGCCAGCAGCCCGGACAGGATGCATTCACCCCTCCACTTT.

The CDR3: CASSPAGGQGWYF. CDR3 in DNA: TGTGCCAGCAGCCCCGCGGGGGGCCAGGGATGGTACTTC. The genes are TRBV6-5 and TRBJ2-5; 8 positions match TRBD2. The CDR3 runs 13 residues. Germline values: CDR1 MNHEY, CDR2 SVGAGI. V shed 6 bases and J 13 bases; nucleotides not matched to a gene: 13.

The rearrangement links TRBV9 to TRBJ1-3; D is uncertain. Germline V gene lookup returns CDR1 SGDLS and CDR2 YYNGEE. CDR3 size: 17 residues. V gave up 0 bases and J gave up 0 bases, with 13 bases separating them. CDR3 sequence (DNA): TGTGCCAGCAGCGTAGATTGGGCGCCTAGCTCTGGAAACACCATATATTTT. It specifies CASSVDWAPSSGNTIYF.

The chain combines TRBV6-1 with TRBJ2-7; 7 positions agree with TRBD2. With 5 bases clipped from V and 3 bases from J, the junction kept 7 bases outside the gene matches. Germline V CDR1 and CDR2: MNHNS, SASEGT. This CDR3 region has 14 residues. CDR3 coding DNA: TGTGCCAGCAGTTCCCTTGGGACTAACTACGAGCAGTACTTC. As protein: CASSSLGTNYEQYF.

This chain links TRBV7-9 with TRBJ2-1; D unclear. V shed 5 bases and J shed 7 bases, with 9 bases lying between them. CDR1 SEHNR and CDR2 FQNEAQ come from the germline V gene (reference sequence). CDR3 size: 12 residues. CDR3 nucleotides: TGTGCCAGCAGCCTGAGTTGGAATGAGCAGTTCTTC. Protein product: CASSLSWNEQFF.

The chain combines TRBV6-5 with TRBJ1-6; no clear D. The V gene lost 2 bases and the J gene lost 14 bases, with 13 bases spanning the gap. Germline V gives CDR1 MNHEY, CDR2 SVGAGI. The CDR3 covers 13 residues. The CDR3 coding sequence is TGTGCCAGCAGTTACGAGGTGCCTGGGGCCCTCCACTTT. It codes for CASSYEVPGALHF.

This clone showed up just a few times. The V gene is TRBV7-9, the J gene TRBJ1-2, with TRBD1 identical over 7 bases. CDR1 is SEHNR, CDR2 FQNEAQ, per germline (reference sequence). V dropped 4 bases and J dropped 7; count of bases not matched to a gene: 12. The CDR3 contains 15 residues. CDR3 sequence: CASSSPLKGAGGYTF. The CDR3 DNA follows: TGTGCCAGCAGCTCCCCACTGAAGGGGGCGGGTGGCTACACCTTC.

V gene TRBV27 combines with J gene TRBJ2-1; 7 bases align to TRBD1. Germline CDR1 MNHEY, CDR2 SMNVEV (reference sequence). J gave up 4 bases and V 4 bases, and 1 base lay outside the gene matches. The CDR3 runs 13 residues. The CDR3 here is CASSWGQYNEQFF. The CDR3 coding sequence is TGTGCCAGCAGTTGGGGACAGTACAATGAGCAGTTCTTC.

The rearrangement links TRBV7-3 to TRBJ2-1; 11 nucleotides match TRBD2. The CDR3 extends over 14 amino acids. The trim removed 5 bases at V and 15 bases at J, leaving 12 bases unmatched. Germline CDR1 reads SGHTA; CDR2 reads FQGTGA. Written as DNA, the CDR3 is TGTGCCAGCAGCCGCGGGACTAGCGGTAGCCCCCGGTTCTTC. Translating it yields CASSRGTSGSPRFF.

J is TRBJ2-7 and V is TRBV5-5, with D uncertain. The germline gives CDR1 SGHKS, CDR2 YYEKEE (reference sequence). CDR3 length equals 13 residues. V lost 3 bases, J lost 0 bases, and 7 bases lay in between. This CDR3 reads CASSSDRSYEQYF. CDR3 in DNA: TGTGCCAGCAGCTCTGACCGCTCCTACGAGCAGTACTTC.

The V gene is TRBV11-2, the J gene TRBJ1-1; no clear D gene. Germline CDR1 reads SGHAT; CDR2 reads FQNNGV. The CDR3 extends over 14 amino acids. V was pared by 5 bases and J by 2 bases, with 12 bases between. The CDR3 region has the DNA TGTGCCAGCAGCCTCCTGGAGAGCAACACTGAAGCTTTCTTT. Translated, it gives CASSLLESNTEAFF.

The chain employs TRBV11-2 and TRBJ2-3; D remains unclear. The CDR3 is 14 amino acids. V shed 1 base and J shed 4 bases, with 9 bases lying between them. Germline V lookup: CDR1 SGHAT, CDR2 FQNNGV. The CDR3 DNA sequence: TGTGCCAGCAGCTTAGCTGGGAACGCAGATACGCAGTATTTT. Translating gives CASSLAGNADTQYF.

The chain couples TRBV27 to TRBJ1-5, with 8 bases lining up with TRBD1. The CDR3 is made up of 14 amino acids. The germline gives CDR1 MNHEY, CDR2 SMNVEV (reference sequence). The junction had 7 bases not matched to a gene; V was cut back by 5 bases and J by 7 bases. CDR3 nucleotide sequence: TGTGCCAGCAGTGAAAGGACAGGGTTCCAGCCCCAGCATTTT. Encoded protein: CASSERTGFQPQHF.

The V and J genes are TRBV5-4 and TRBJ1-1; 7 nucleotides match TRBD1. V was clipped by 1 base and J by 0 bases; unmatched bases: 9. The length of the CDR3 is 17 residues. Per the germline V gene, CDR1 is SGHNT and CDR2 is YYREEE (reference sequence). The CDR3 is CASSLRQGGLMNTEAFF. The CDR3 nucleotides are TGTGCCAGCAGCTTGCGTCAGGGGGGGCTCATGAACACTGAAGCTTTCTTT.

The gene calls are TRBV30 and TRBJ2-1; D is possibly TRBD2 (6 bases). The germline gives CDR1 GTSNPN, CDR2 SVGIG (reference sequence). The CDR3 is made up of 15 amino acids. Trimming stripped 5 bases from V and 0 bases from J, with 14 bases between. CDR3 nucleotides: TGTGCCTGGTCGGGGGACGGCCACTCCTACAATGAGCAGTTCTTC. Its protein is CAWSGDGHSYNEQFF.

This clone was detected once. V is TRBV11-2 and J is TRBJ2-7; unclear D gene. Germline V gives CDR1 SGHAT, CDR2 FQNNGV. Trimming left V 0 bases short and J 3 bases short, with 18 bases between. The CDR3 length is 17 residues. CDR3 coding DNA: TGTGCCAGCAGCTTAGATCTCGTAGACGGATGGATCTACGAGCAGTACTTC. It specifies CASSLDLVDGWIYEQYF.

V usage is TRBV6-4 and J usage is TRBJ2-7; perhaps TRBD2 as D (8 bases). V lost 3 bases, J lost 0 bases, and 12 bases lay in between. This CDR3 contains 15 residues. CDR1 MRHNA and CDR2 SNTAGT come from the germline V gene. The CDR3 sequence: CASSEAGDSSYEQYF. The CDR3 bases are TGTGCCAGCAGTGAAGCGGGGGACAGCTCCTACGAGCAGTACTTC.

The chain has TRBV2 and TRBJ2-1; a possible D gene is TRBD2 (6 bases). Germline-derived CDR1 and CDR2 are SNHLY and FYNNEI. Trimming removed 6 bases from V and 1 base from J, with 7 bases in between. This CDR3 comprises 13 residues. The CDR3 spells CASRGTSYNEQFF. The CDR3 region has the DNA TGTGCCAGCAGGGGGACTTCCTACAATGAGCAGTTCTTC.